This is a list of T cell receptor beta chains from one sample in a study of cytomegalovirus exposure and HLA in healthy donors. Here immunoSEQ multiplex PCR was the method, and the copy in TCRdb shows in-frame clones only, minus some. The sample includes fewer than 200,000 clones, roughly nine tenths of them seen just once. Sequencing was carried out using PBMCs. The origin of the receptors is a girl under three years old in good health and CMV-seronegative. Both conserved end residues are part of each CDR3. D genes are given only for firm matches. Rows give clone size only sometimes, using once, few, many, or a class for an expanded clone.

V,length,size,D,J,CDR3,DNA
TRBV5-1,14,NA,NA,TRBJ1-1,CASSLGAGNTEAFF,TGCGCCAGCAGCTTGGGGGCGGGGAACACTGAAGCTTTCTTT
TRBV5-1,14,NA,NA,TRBJ1-3,CASSLDSQGPTIYF,TGCGCCAGCAGCTTAGACTCACAGGGACCCACCATATATTTT
TRBV7-6,14,NA,TRBD2,TRBJ2-7,CASSLFAGEGEQYF,TGTGCCAGCAGCTTGTTCGCGGGAGAGGGCGAGCAGTACTTC
TRBV27,15,NA,NA,TRBJ1-6,CASSLEGSYNSPLHF,TGTGCCAGCAGTTTGGAGGGCTCCTATAATTCACCCCTCCACTTT
TRBV20-1,10,few,NA,TRBJ1-4,CSASQEKLFF,TGCAGTGCTAGTCAGGAAAAACTGTTTTTT
TRBV5-6,15,once,TRBD1,TRBJ1-2,CASSLVGTAHYGYTF,TGTGCCAGCAGCTTGGTGGGGACAGCCCACTATGGCTACACCTTC
TRBV29-1,15,NA,TRBD2,TRBJ2-1,CSVGFLAGAYNEQFF,TGCAGCGTTGGATTTCTAGCGGGGGCCTACAATGAGCAGTTCTTC
TRBV7-9,16,NA,TRBD1,TRBJ2-3,CASSLNRGTGTDTQYF,TGTGCCAGCAGCCTAAACAGGGGGACAGGTACAGATACGCAGTATTTT
TRBV20-1,11,once,NA,TRBJ2-5,CSAKRSETQYF,TGCAGTGCTAAGCGTTCGGAGACCCAGTACTTC
TRBV2,15,NA,NA,TRBJ1-4,CASSEDRVGNEKLFF,TGTGCCAGCAGTGAAGACAGGGTTGGAAATGAAAAACTGTTTTTT
TRBV11-1,15,NA,TRBD1,TRBJ1-6,CASRGRTGGNSPLHF,TGTGCCAGCAGGGGCCGGACAGGCGGCAATTCACCCCTCCACTTT
TRBV7-9,15,NA,TRBD2,TRBJ2-1,CASSSRTSGKNEQFF,TGTGCCAGCAGCTCCCGGACTAGCGGGAAAAATGAGCAGTTCTTC
TRBV7-2,14,NA,NA,TRBJ2-1,CASSVRRAGNEQFF,TGTGCCAGCAGCGTCCGAAGAGCCGGGAATGAGCAGTTCTTC
TRBV6-1,12,NA,NA,TRBJ2-1,CASRIQTRGQFF,TGTGCCAGCAGGATACAAACCCGGGGGCAGTTCTTC
TRBV4-1,17,NA,TRBD2,TRBJ2-3,CASSQVPLAGGTDTQYF,TGCGCCAGCAGCCAAGTCCCCCTAGCGGGAGGCACAGATACGCAGTATTTT
TRBV10-3,17,NA,TRBD2,TRBJ2-5,CAISSGGVGRTQETQYF,TGTGCCATCAGTAGCGGGGGGGTCGGACGCACCCAAGAGACCCAGTACTTC
TRBV7-9,17,NA,TRBD2,TRBJ2-1,CSSSLALKREAYNEQFF,TGTTCCAGCAGCTTAGCGCTAAAGCGGGAGGCCTACAATGAGCAGTTCTTC
TRBV25-1,13,NA,NA,TRBJ1-1,CASQPADAGRAFF,TGTGCCAGCCAGCCTGCCGATGCTGGGAGGGCTTTCTTT